This TCR beta chain was recorded in a study of blood T cell repertoires in COVID-19. Study summary: Acute-phase and convalescent COVID-19 samples originated in the United States, Italy and Spain. T cells, B-cell-depleted T cells, or PBMCs provided the cDNA or gDNA that served as material.

Authors' data handling: Reference gene primer amplification gave nucleated cell count estimates. Clones were sequenced by immunoSEQ multiplex PCR, and TCRdb holds only the in-frame ones, with some missing. V, J and clone size were drawn from that table, and D and trimming were deduced from the DNA. The table lists roughly 78,000 clones, around 80% of them singletons. In germline, CDR1 is SGHVS, CDR2 FQNEAQ. V trimming: 11 bases; J trimming: 6 bases; junction bases outside the gene matches: 13. The CDR3 spans 13 residues. Sequencing used peripheral blood. The chain uses TRBV7-8 and TRBJ2-7; 7 nucleotides agree with TRBD2. The sequence was obtained from a man aged 45-65 years with COVID-19, enrolled during active disease. The CDR3 here is CASGKAGVPEQYF. The CDR3 region has the DNA TGTGCCTCCGGAAAGGCGGGAGTCCCCGAGCAGTACTTC. Full variable domain (outside the CDR3, taken from reference TRBV7-8 and TRBJ2-7): GAGVSQSPRYKVAKRGQDVALRCDPISGHVSLFWYQQALGQGPEFLTYFQNEAQLDKSGLPSDRFFAERPEGSVSTLKIQRTQQEDSAVYLCASGKAGVPEQYFGPGTRLTVT.